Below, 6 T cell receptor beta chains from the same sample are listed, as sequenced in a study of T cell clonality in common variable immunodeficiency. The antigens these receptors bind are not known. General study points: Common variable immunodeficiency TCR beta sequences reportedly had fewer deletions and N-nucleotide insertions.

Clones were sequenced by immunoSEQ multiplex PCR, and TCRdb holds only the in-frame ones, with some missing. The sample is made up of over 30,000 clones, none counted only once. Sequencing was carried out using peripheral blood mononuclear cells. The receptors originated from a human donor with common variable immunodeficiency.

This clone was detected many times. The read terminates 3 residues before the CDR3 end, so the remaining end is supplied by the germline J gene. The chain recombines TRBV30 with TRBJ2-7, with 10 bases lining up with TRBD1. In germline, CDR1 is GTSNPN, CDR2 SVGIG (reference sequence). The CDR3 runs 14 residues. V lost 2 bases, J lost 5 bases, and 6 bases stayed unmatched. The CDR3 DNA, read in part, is TGTGCCTGGAGTTGGAGACAGGGGGCGAACGAG. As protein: CAWSWRQGANE. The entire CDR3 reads CAWSWRQGANEQYF.

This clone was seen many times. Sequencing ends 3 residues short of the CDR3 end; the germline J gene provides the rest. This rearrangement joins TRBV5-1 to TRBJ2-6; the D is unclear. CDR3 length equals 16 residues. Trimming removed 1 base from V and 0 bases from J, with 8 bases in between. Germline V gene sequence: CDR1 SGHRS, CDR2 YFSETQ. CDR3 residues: CASSLTVVSGANVLTF. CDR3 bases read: TGCGCCAGCAGCTTGACAGTCGTCTCTGGGGCCAACGTC.

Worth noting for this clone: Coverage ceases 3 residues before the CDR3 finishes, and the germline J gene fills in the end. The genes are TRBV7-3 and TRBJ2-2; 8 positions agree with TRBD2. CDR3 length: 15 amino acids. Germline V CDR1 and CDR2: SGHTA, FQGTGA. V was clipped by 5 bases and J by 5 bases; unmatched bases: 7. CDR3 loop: CASSRGLADTGELFF. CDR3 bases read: TGTGCCAGCAGCAGAGGACTAGCAGATACCGGGGAG.

The sequenced part of the CDR3 DNA is TGCGCCAGCAGTGAGGTACAGAACACTGAA. Its protein is CASSEVQNTE. The CDR3 reads in full as CASSEVQNTEAFF. The chain combines TRBV10-2 with TRBJ1-1; no firm D call. The read ends 3 residues shy of where the CDR3 ends; the end is completed using the germline J gene. Germline lookup yields CDR1 WSHSY and CDR2 SAAADI. The CDR3 consists of 13 residues. V shed 2 bases and J shed 1 base, with 5 bases lying between them.

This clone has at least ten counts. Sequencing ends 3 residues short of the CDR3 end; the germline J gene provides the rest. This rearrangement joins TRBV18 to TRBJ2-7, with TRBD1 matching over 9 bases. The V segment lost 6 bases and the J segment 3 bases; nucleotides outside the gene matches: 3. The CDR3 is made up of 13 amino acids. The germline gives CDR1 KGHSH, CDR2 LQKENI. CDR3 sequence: CASSQTGGYEQYF. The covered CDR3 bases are TGTGCCAGCTCGCAGACAGGGGGCTACGAG.

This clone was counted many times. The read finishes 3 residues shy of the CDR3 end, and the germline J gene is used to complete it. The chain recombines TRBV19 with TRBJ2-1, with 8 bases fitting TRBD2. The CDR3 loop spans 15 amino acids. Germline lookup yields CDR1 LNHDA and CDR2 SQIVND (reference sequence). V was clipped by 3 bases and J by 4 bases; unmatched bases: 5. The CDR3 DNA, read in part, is TGTGCCAGTAGTATTGTAACTAGCGGTTACAATGAG. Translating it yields CASSIVTSGYNE. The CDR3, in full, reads CASSIVTSGYNEQFF.